This T cell receptor beta chain was found in a study of shared clonotypes between healthy human individuals. CD45RO-negative, CCR7-positively selected cells formed the naive CD8 fraction, excluding terminally differentiated effector memory CD45RA+ cells. In the case of this clone: The antigen is not known.

Study-level points and caveats: It was observed that about 5% of naive CD4 clonotypes were shared across a few donors.

The germline CDR1 and CDR2 sequences are MNHEY and SMNVEV (reference sequence). After removal of 7 bases from V and 3 bases from J, the junction contained 7 bases not matched to a gene. The CDR3 loop spans 15 amino acids. Sequencing was performed with immunoSEQ multiplex PCR; in TCRdb, only in-frame clones are kept and a portion is missing. The profile covers some 2 million clones, with about 95% appearing a single time and about 1.1% taken by the ten largest. The gene calls are TRBV27 and TRBJ2-5, with 11 bases matching TRBD2. This TCR came from a man younger than 35 in good health. Specimen: naive CD8+ T cells sorted from blood. CDR3 in amino acids: CASKTSGGKEETQYF. CDR3 in DNA: TGTGCCAGCAAAACTAGCGGGGGTAAAGAAGAGACCCAGTACTTC.